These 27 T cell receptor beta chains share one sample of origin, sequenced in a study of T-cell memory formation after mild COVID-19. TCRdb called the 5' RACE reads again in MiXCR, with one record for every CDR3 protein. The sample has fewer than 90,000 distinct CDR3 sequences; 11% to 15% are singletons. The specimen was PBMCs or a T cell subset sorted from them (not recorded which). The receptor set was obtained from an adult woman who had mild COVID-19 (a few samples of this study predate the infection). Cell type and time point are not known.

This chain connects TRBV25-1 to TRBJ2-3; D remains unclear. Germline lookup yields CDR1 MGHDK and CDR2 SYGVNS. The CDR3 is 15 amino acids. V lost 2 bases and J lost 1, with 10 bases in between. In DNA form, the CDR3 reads TGTGCCAGCAGTGAAGTCCCCTCGGGCACAGATACGCAGTATTTT. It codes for CASSEVPSGTDTQYF.

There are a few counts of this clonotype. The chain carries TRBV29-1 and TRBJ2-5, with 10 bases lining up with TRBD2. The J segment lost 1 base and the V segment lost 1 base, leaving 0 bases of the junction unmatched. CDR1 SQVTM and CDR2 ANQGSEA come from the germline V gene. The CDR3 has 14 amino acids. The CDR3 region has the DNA TGCAGCGTTGAAGGACTAGCGGGCCAAGAGACCCAGTACTTC. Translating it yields CSVEGLAGQETQYF.

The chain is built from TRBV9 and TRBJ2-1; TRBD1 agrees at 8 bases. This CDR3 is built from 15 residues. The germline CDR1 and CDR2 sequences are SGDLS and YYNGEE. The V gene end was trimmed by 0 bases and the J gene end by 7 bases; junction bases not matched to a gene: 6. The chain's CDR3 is CASSVAGTGGNEQFF. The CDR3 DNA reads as TGTGCCAGCAGCGTAGCGGGAACAGGGGGTAATGAGCAGTTCTTC.

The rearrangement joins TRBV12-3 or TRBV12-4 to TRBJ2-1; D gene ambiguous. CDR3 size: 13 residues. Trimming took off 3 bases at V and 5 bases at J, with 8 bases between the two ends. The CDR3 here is CASSFTSDNEQFF. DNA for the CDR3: TGTGCCAGCAGTTTCACATCCGACAATGAGCAGTTCTTC.

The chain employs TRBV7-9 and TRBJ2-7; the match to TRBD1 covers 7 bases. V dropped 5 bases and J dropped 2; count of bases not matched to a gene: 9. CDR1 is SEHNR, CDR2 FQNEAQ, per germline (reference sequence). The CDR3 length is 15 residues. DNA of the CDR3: TGTGCCAGCAGCAAGTACACAGGGGTGCCCTACGAGCAGTACTTC. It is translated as CASSKYTGVPYEQYF.

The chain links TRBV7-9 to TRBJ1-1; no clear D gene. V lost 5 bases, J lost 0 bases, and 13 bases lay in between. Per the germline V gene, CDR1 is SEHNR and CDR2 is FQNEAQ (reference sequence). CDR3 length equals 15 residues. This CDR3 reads CASSPAERMNTEAFF. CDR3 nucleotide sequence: TGTGCCAGCAGCCCCGCGGAGAGAATGAACACTGAAGCTTTCTTT. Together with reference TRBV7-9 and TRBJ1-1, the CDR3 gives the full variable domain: DTGVSQNPRHKITKRGQNVTFRCDPISEHNRLYWYRQTLGQGPEFLTYFQNEAQLEKSRLLSDRFSAERPKGSFSTLEIQRTEQGDSAMYLCASSPAERMNTEAFFGQGTRLTVV.

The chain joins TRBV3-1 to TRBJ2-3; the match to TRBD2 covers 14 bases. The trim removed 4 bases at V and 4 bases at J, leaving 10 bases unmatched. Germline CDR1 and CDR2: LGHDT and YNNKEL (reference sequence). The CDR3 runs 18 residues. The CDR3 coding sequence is TGTGCCAGCAGCCCAGGGACTAGCGGGAGCTGGAGGGCAGATACGCAGTATTTT. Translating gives CASSPGTSGSWRADTQYF.

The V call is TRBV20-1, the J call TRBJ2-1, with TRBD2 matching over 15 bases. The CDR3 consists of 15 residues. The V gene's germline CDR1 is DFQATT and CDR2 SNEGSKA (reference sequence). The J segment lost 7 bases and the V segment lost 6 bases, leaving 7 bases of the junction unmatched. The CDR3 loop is CSAFGLAGGQNEQFF. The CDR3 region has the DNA TGCAGTGCCTTCGGACTAGCGGGGGGGCAGAATGAGCAGTTCTTC.

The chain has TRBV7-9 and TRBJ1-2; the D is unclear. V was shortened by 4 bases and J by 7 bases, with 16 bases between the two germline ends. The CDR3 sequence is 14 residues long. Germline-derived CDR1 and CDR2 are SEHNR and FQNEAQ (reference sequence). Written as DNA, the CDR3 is TGTGCCAGCAGCTACCCCTCGGACGGGTTTGGCTACACCTTC. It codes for CASSYPSDGFGYTF.

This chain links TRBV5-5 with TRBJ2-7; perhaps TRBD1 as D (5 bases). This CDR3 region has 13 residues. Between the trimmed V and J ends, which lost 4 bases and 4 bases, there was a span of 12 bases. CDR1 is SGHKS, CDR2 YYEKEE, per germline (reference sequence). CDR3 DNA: TGTGCCAGCAGCCTCGACAGAAAATACGAGCAGTACTTC. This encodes CASSLDRKYEQYF.

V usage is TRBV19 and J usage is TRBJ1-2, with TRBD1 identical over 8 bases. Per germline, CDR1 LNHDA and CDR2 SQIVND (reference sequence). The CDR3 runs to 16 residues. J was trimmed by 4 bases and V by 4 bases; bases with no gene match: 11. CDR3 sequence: CASSSKPGGSSYGYTF. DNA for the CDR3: TGTGCCAGTAGTAGCAAACCAGGGGGCTCCTCCTATGGCTACACCTTC.

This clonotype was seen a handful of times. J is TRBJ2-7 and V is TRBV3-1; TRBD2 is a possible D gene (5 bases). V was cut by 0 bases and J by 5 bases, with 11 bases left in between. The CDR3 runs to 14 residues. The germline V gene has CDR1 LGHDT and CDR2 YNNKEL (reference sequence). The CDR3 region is CASSQDSGLNEQYF. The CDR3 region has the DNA TGTGCCAGCAGCCAAGATTCAGGACTCAACGAGCAGTACTTC.

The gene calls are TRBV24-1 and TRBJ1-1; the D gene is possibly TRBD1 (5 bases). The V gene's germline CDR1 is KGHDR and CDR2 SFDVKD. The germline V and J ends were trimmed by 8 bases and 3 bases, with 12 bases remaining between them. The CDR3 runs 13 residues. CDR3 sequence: CATMAGIDTEAFF. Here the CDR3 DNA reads TGTGCCACCATGGCAGGGATCGACACTGAAGCTTTCTTT.

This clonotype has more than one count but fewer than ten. Written as DNA, the CDR3 is TGCGCCAGCAGCCAAGGGGACAGCTCCTACGAGCAGTACTTC. It is translated as CASSQGDSSYEQYF. This chain links TRBV4-3 with TRBJ2-7; 7 positions match TRBD1. Germline-derived CDR1 and CDR2 are LGHNA and YSLEER. After removal of 1 base from V and 0 bases from J, the junction contained 0 bases not matched to a gene. This CDR3 has 14 residues.

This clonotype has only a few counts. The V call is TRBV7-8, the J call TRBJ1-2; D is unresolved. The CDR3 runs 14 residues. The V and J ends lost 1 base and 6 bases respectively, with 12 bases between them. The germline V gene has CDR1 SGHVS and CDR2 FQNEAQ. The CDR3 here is CASSLGAGWHGYTF. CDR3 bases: TGTGCCAGCAGCTTAGGGGCAGGCTGGCATGGCTACACCTTC.

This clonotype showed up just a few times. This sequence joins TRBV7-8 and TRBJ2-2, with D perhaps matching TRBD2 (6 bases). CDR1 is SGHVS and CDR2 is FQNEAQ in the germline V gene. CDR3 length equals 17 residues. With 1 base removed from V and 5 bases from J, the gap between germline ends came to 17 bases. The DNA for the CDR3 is TGTGCCAGCAGCTTAGTAGGAGGGTACGGTACTACCGGGGAGCTGTTTTTT. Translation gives CASSLVGGYGTTGELFF.

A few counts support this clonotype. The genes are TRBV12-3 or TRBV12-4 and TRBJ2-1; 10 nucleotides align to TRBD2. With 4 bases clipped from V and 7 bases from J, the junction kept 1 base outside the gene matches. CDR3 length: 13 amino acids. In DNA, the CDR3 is TGTGCCAGCAGTTCTAGCGGGAGAAATGAGCAGTTCTTC. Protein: CASSSSGRNEQFF.

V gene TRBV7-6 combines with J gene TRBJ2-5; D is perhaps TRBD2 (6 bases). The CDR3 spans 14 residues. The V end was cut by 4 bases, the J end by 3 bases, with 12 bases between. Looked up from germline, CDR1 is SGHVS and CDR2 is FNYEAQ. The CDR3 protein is CASSWRDGKETQYF. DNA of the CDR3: TGTGCCAGCAGCTGGCGGGACGGAAAAGAGACCCAGTACTTC.

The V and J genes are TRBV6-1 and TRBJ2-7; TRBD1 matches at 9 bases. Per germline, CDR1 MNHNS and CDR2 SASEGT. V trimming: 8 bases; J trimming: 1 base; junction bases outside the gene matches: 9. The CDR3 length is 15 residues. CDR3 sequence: CASAIRTGESYEQYF. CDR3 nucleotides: TGTGCCAGCGCGATCCGGACAGGGGAATCCTACGAGCAGTACTTC.

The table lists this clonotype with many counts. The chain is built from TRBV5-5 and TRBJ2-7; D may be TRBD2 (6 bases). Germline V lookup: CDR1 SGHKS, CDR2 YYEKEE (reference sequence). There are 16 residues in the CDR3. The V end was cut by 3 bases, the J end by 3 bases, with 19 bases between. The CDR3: CASSSLEGIRLYEQYF. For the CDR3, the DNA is TGTGCCAGCAGCTCGTTGGAGGGAATCCGCCTCTACGAGCAGTACTTC.

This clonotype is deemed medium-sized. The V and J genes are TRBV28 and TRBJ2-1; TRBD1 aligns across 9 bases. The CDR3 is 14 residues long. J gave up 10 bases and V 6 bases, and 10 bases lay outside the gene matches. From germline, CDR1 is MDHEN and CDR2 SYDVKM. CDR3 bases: TGTGCCAGCAGCCCCGGGACAGGGTTTTTCGAGCAGTTCTTC. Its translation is CASSPGTGFFEQFF.

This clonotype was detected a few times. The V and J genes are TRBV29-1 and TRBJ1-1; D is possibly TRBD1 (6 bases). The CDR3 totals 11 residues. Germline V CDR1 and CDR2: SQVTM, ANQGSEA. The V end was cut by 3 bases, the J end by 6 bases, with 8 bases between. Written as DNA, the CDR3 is TGCAGCGTTGAGTGGGGGCCTGAAGCTTTCTTT. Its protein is CSVEWGPEAFF.

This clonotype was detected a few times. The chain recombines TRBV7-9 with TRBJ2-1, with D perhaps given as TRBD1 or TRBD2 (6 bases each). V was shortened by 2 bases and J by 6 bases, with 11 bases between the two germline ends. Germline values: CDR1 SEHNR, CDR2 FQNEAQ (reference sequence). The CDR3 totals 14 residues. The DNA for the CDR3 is TGTGCCAGCAGCTTACTCGGGGGCCCCAATGAGCAGTTCTTC. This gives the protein CASSLLGGPNEQFF.

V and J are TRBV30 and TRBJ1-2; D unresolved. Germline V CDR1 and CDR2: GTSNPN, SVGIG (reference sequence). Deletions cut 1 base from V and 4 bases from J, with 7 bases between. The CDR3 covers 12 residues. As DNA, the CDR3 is TGTGCCTGGAGTGGAGTAGCCTATGGCTACACCTTC. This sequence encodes CAWSGVAYGYTF. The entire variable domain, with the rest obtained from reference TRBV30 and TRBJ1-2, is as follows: SQTIHQWPATLVQPVGSPLSLECTVEGTSNPNLYWYRQAAGRGLQLLFYSVGIGQISSEVPQNLSASRPQDRQFILSSKKLLLSDSGFYLCAWSGVAYGYTFGSGTRLTVV.

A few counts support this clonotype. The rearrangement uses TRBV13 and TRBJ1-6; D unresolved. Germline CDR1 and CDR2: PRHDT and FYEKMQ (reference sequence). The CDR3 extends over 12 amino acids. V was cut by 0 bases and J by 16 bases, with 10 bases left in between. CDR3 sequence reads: CASSLGGAELHF. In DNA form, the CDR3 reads TGTGCCAGCAGCTTAGGAGGAGCCGAACTCCACTTT.

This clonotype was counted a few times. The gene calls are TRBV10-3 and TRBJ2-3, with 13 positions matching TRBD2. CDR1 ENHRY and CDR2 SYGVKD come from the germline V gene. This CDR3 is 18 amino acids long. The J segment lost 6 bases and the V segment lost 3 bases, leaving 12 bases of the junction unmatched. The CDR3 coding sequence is TGTGCCATCAGTGACCCGACTACGCCGGGACTAGCGGGGGATACGCAGTATTTT. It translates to CAISDPTTPGLAGDTQYF.

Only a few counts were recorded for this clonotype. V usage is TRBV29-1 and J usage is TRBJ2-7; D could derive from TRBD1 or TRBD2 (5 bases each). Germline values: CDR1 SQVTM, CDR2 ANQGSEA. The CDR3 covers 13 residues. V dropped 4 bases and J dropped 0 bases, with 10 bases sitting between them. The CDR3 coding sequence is TGCAGCGTTGTGGGGACGGCCTCCTACGAGCAGTACTTC. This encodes CSVVGTASYEQYF.